This T cell receptor (beta chain) was identified during a study of T cells in Graves' hyperthyroidism and ophthalmopathy. Study-level points and caveats: Appearing also in blood were most of the thyroid clonotypes expanded above 0.001. Ophthalmopathy could be told apart from stable hyperthyroidism with a 13 V-J model.

This clonotype was detected ten times or more. Its target is not known. Amplification targeted TCR beta CDR3 regions from RNA transcripts. The study used the HTBI primer set for a first-round RT-PCR of the TCR CDR3. TCRdb independently ran MiXCR on the multiplex PCR reads; one entry per CDR3 protein. The table records hundreds of thousands of distinct CDR3 sequences, 14% of them present only once. Newly diagnosed patients aged 18 to 65 had hyperthyroidism of under 2 months' duration. For the diagnoses, clinical symptoms, serum thyroxine and TRAb, thyroid ultrasound and orbital computed tomography were used. The CDR3 has 19 residues. The V and J ends lost 4 bases and 3 bases, in that order; junction bases with no gene match: 8.

Material: blood. The rearrangement joins TRBV12-3 or TRBV12-4 to TRBJ2-6, with 14 bases identical to TRBD2. The receptor comes from a woman aged 18 to 35 with Graves' hyperthyroidism. The CDR3 nucleotides read TGTGCCAGCAGTTCCCCCCCTGGACTAGCGGGAGGTGGGGCCAACGTCCTGACTTTC. Protein: CASSSPPGLAGGGANVLTF.